This passage covers 28 T cell receptor beta chains from one sample sequenced in a study of blood T cell repertoires in COVID-19. Generated by immunoSEQ multiplex PCR, the TCRdb table keeps only in-frame clones and is missing some. The sample lists 300,000 to 400,000 clones, roughly 90% occurring once. Sequencing input: peripheral blood. These receptors came from a woman aged 55-70 years with COVID-19, enrolled during active disease.

The rearrangement uses TRBV2 and TRBJ1-1, with TRBD1 matching over 7 bases. Looked up from germline, CDR1 is SNHLY and CDR2 is FYNNEI. J lost 0 bases, V lost 11 bases, and 6 bases had no gene match. The CDR3 sequence is 13 residues long. DNA of the CDR3: TGTGCCGGAACAGGGGACTTGAACACTGAAGCTTTCTTT. It is translated as CAGTGDLNTEAFF.

The chain combines TRBV30 with TRBJ2-2; D not certain. The germline gives CDR1 GTSNPN, CDR2 SVGIG (reference sequence). Trimming took off 1 base at V and 5 bases at J, with 8 bases between the two ends. The CDR3 contains 13 residues. For the CDR3, the DNA is TGTGCCTGGAGTGGTAAGAGAACCGGGGAGCTGTTTTTT. Translated: CAWSGKRTGELFF.

This chain links TRBV11-3 with TRBJ2-3; D possibly corresponds to TRBD1 (6 bases). Germline lookup yields CDR1 SGHNT and CDR2 YENEEA. This CDR3 spans 12 amino acids. With 5 bases removed from V and 6 bases from J, the gap between germline ends came to 9 bases. The CDR3 region is CASSPGVDTQYF. CDR3 sequence (DNA): TGTGCCAGCAGCCCAGGGGTCGATACGCAGTATTTT.

The rearrangement links TRBV19 to TRBJ1-5; 8 bases are a match to TRBD1. The CDR3 covers 15 residues. The trim removed 3 bases at V and 1 base at J, leaving 2 bases unmatched. Germline V gives CDR1 LNHDA, CDR2 SQIVND (reference sequence). CDR3 coding DNA: TGTGCCAGTAGTATTAGACAGGGGAGCAATCAGCCCCAGCATTTT. This codes for CASSIRQGSNQPQHF.

The chain couples TRBV6-5 to TRBJ1-5, with a possible D match to TRBD1 (6 bases). Between the trimmed V and J ends, which lost 5 bases and 3 bases, there was a span of 8 bases. Germline V gives CDR1 MNHEY, CDR2 SVGAGI. The CDR3 length is 13 residues. The CDR3 is CASSRDINQPQHF. The CDR3 DNA sequence: TGTGCCAGCAGTCGGGACATCAATCAGCCCCAGCATTTT.

This rearrangement joins TRBV7-3 to TRBJ1-1; D may be TRBD1 (6 bases). CDR3 size: 14 residues. V lost 2 bases, J lost 4 bases, and 11 bases lay in between. Germline CDR1 SGHTA, CDR2 FQGTGA. The CDR3 loop is CASSLQGIGTEAFF. CDR3 sequence (DNA): TGTGCCAGCAGCTTACAGGGGATAGGCACTGAAGCTTTCTTT.

The DNA of the CDR3 is TGTGCCAGCAGCTTAGAGACCAGGGACACCTCCTACGAGCAGTACTTC. It yields the protein CASSLETRDTSYEQYF. The chain uses TRBV7-6 and TRBJ2-7; possibly TRBD1 for D (6 bases). This CDR3 contains 16 residues. Looked up from germline, CDR1 is SGHVS and CDR2 is FNYEAQ. Trimming stripped 1 base from V and 0 bases from J, with 13 bases between.

The chain is built from TRBV27 and TRBJ1-6; D is ambiguous. The germline V and J ends were trimmed by 1 base and 0 bases, with 10 bases remaining between them. Germline V gives CDR1 MNHEY, CDR2 SMNVEV (reference sequence). The CDR3 totals 17 residues. CDR3 DNA: TGTGCCAGCAGTTTATTCATGGCTCGCTCCTATAATTCACCCCTCCACTTT. It yields the protein CASSLFMARSYNSPLHF.

This rearrangement joins TRBV6-6 to TRBJ1-4; maybe TRBD1 (5 bases). V was trimmed by 7 bases and J by 1 base, leaving 13 bases between them. The CDR3 runs to 15 residues. Germline CDR1 MNHNY, CDR2 SVGAGI (reference sequence). As DNA, the CDR3 is TGTGCCAGCAACGATAACAGGCGAACTAATGAAAAACTGTTTTTT. This translates into CASNDNRRTNEKLFF.

This clone occurred once. V is TRBV7-3 and J is TRBJ2-1, with TRBD1 matching over 9 bases. Trimming took 3 bases from V and 3 from J; bases not matched to a gene: 15. The CDR3 is made up of 19 amino acids. Germline CDR1 reads SGHTA; CDR2 reads FQGTGA. Here the CDR3 reads CASSLVPRSGTGHYNEQFF. DNA for the CDR3: TGTGCCAGCAGCTTGGTCCCGCGGAGCGGGACAGGGCACTACAATGAGCAGTTCTTC.

This clone has only one observation. The V call is TRBV15, the J call TRBJ2-2, with 12 bases identical to TRBD2. Germline lookup yields CDR1 LNHNV and CDR2 YYDKDF (reference sequence). Trimming removed 1 base from V and 6 bases from J; junction bases left unmatched: 9. There are 18 residues in the CDR3. CDR3 DNA sequence: TGTGCCACCAGCAGAGTGGCTAGCGGGGGGGCAGGAGCCGGGGAGCTGTTTTTT. It specifies CATSRVASGGAGAGELFF.

The V and J genes are TRBV5-1 and TRBJ2-5; 9 bases map to TRBD2. The V gene's germline CDR1 is SGHRS and CDR2 YFSETQ. The CDR3 totals 14 residues. The junction had 4 bases not matched to a gene; V was cut back by 2 bases and J by 5 bases. The CDR3 DNA follows: TGCGCCAGCAGCTTTAGCGGGGGATTGGAGACCCAGTACTTC. This codes for CASSFSGGLETQYF.

The gene calls are TRBV30 and TRBJ2-3; D possibly corresponds to TRBD2 (5 bases). Trimming stripped 0 bases from V and 0 bases from J, with 10 bases between. The CDR3 totals 15 residues. Germline V gene lookup returns CDR1 GTSNPN and CDR2 SVGIG (reference sequence). CDR3 in DNA: TGTGCCTGGAGTGTAGGGAGATCAAGCACAGATACGCAGTATTTT. As protein: CAWSVGRSSTDTQYF.

The V and J genes are TRBV19 and TRBJ2-3, with D possibly matching TRBD2 (6 bases). Per the germline V gene, CDR1 is LNHDA and CDR2 is SQIVND (reference sequence). CDR3 length equals 13 residues. The V end was cut by 8 bases, the J end by 3 bases, with 12 bases between. The CDR3 DNA sequence: TGTGCCAGTGCCCAGCGGGTTACAGATACGCAGTATTTT. Translation gives CASAQRVTDTQYF.

J is TRBJ2-3 and V is TRBV11-2; unclear D gene. Trimming stripped 0 bases from V and 6 bases from J, with 13 bases between. Germline V gives CDR1 SGHAT, CDR2 FQNNGV. The length of the CDR3 is 15 residues. The DNA for the CDR3 is TGTGCCAGCAGCTTAGATGCGGAGAACGGGGATACGCAGTATTTT. It translates to CASSLDAENGDTQYF.

The V and J genes are TRBV30 and TRBJ2-5; 9 positions match TRBD2. Germline-derived CDR1 and CDR2 are GTSNPN and SVGIG (reference sequence). This CDR3 has 15 residues. The V gene end was trimmed by 2 bases and the J gene end by 2 bases; junction bases not matched to a gene: 6. The CDR3 region is CAWSRGGGGQETQYF. Written as DNA, the CDR3 is TGTGCCTGGAGTAGAGGCGGGGGGGGACAAGAGACCCAGTACTTC.

This clone has only a few counts. The rearrangement links TRBV6-2 or TRBV6-3 to TRBJ1-2; D is unresolved. The germline gives CDR1 MNHEY, CDR2 SVGEGT. This CDR3 region has 14 residues. V lost 1 base and J 5 bases, leaving 11 bases between the germline ends. The DNA of the CDR3 is TGTGCCAGCAGTTACTTACAAGAACCATATGGCTACACCTTC. Translated, it gives CASSYLQEPYGYTF.

The count of this clone is one. The CDR3 region is CASSQEGMSGGPKYPNTGELFF. The DNA for the CDR3 is TGTGCCAGCAGCCAAGAAGGTATGAGCGGGGGGCCTAAATACCCGAACACCGGGGAGCTGTTTTTT. V gene TRBV3-1 (or the pseudogene TRBV3-2) combines with J gene TRBJ2-2, with 9 bases aligning to TRBD2. The length of the CDR3 is 22 residues. From germline, CDR1 is LGHDT and CDR2 YNNKEL (reference sequence). V shed 0 bases, J shed 0 bases, and the junction held 17 bases outside the gene matches.

This clone was recorded a few times. V usage is TRBV2 and J usage is TRBJ1-2; maybe TRBD1 (5 bases). This CDR3 is built from 11 residues. Deletions cut 1 base from V and 14 bases from J, with 11 bases between. Germline CDR1 reads SNHLY; CDR2 reads FYNNEI. The CDR3 DNA sequence: TGTGCCAGCAGTGAAGAAGGGGCGCAAACCTTC. The encoded protein is CASSEEGAQTF.

The chain couples TRBV4-2 to TRBJ2-1, with 7 bases matching TRBD2. Germline CDR1 and CDR2: LGHNA and YNFKEQ. J gave up 9 bases and V 4 bases, and 12 bases lay outside the gene matches. This CDR3 is 15 amino acids long. The CDR3 DNA sequence: TGTGCCAGCAGCCTGGGAGGGGCGCCTAGCGCTGAGCAGTTCTTC. Its translation: CASSLGGAPSAEQFF.

This clone was observed once. The chain recombines TRBV5-4 with TRBJ1-5; D might be TRBD1 (6 bases). Germline CDR1 and CDR2: SGHNT and YYREEE (reference sequence). V was pared by 4 bases and J by 3 bases, with 14 bases between. CDR3 length: 15 amino acids. In DNA, the CDR3 is TGTGCCAGCAGCCACGGGGGGGGGCCCAATCAGCCCCAGCATTTT. Translating it yields CASSHGGGPNQPQHF.

The rearrangement joins TRBV7-3 to TRBJ2-5; 9 bases fit TRBD2. Germline loops: CDR1 SGHTA, CDR2 FQGTGA. V lost 4 bases, J lost 2 bases, and 5 bases stayed unmatched. CDR3 length: 15 amino acids. The CDR3, as DNA: TGTGCCAGCAGCTCAAGCGGGGGGCTGCAAGAGACCCAGTACTTC. This codes for CASSSSGGLQETQYF.

The V and J genes are TRBV12-3 or TRBV12-4 and TRBJ1-1, with D perhaps matching TRBD1 (6 bases). The V end lost 5 bases, the J end lost 4 bases, and 11 bases lay between the germline ends. The CDR3 contains 13 residues. CDR3 DNA sequence: TGTGCCAGCAGTCCTTCAGGGGTCACTGAAGCTTTCTTT. Translating gives CASSPSGVTEAFF.

In this sample, this clone turned up a few times. The chain joins TRBV3-1 (or the pseudogene TRBV3-2) to TRBJ2-2; TRBD1 aligns across 8 bases. The CDR3 has 16 amino acids. The V gene end was trimmed by 2 bases and the J gene end by 3 bases; junction bases not matched to a gene: 5. Germline V gene sequence: CDR1 LGHDT, CDR2 YNNKEL (reference sequence). For the CDR3, the DNA is TGTGCCAGCAGCCAAATTCAGGGGGCGCACACCGGGGAGCTGTTTTTT. This encodes CASSQIQGAHTGELFF.

V is TRBV7-3 and J is TRBJ1-3; possibly TRBD1 for D (5 bases). In germline, CDR1 is SGHTA, CDR2 FQGTGA. V lost 5 bases to trimming and J lost 8 bases, with 13 bases between them. There are 13 residues in the CDR3. DNA of the CDR3: TGTGCCAGCAGCCCGGGGACTCGGGACACCATATATTTT. This encodes CASSPGTRDTIYF.

The V and J genes are TRBV11-2 and TRBJ1-1, with TRBD1 as a possible D gene (6 bases). Germline V gene data show CDR1 as SGHAT and CDR2 as FQNNGV. This CDR3 region has 15 residues. Trimming removed 2 bases from V and 4 bases from J, with 14 bases in between. The CDR3 DNA sequence: TGTGCCAGCAGCTTACAGGGGAGTGTAGTCACTGAAGCTTTCTTT. Its translation is CASSLQGSVVTEAFF.

The chain is built from TRBV5-6 and TRBJ1-5; 7 nucleotides align to TRBD1. The CDR3 has 15 amino acids. V shed 6 bases and J 0 bases; nucleotides not matched to a gene: 6. Germline CDR1 SGHDT, CDR2 YYEEEE. CDR3 sequence (DNA): TGTGCCAGCACCTACAGGGGTCATAGCAATCAGCCCCAGCATTTT. Translation gives CASTYRGHSNQPQHF.

The chain has TRBV6-5 and TRBJ1-2; 7 bases map to TRBD1. The CDR3 loop spans 13 amino acids. J gave up 8 bases and V 4 bases, and 7 bases lay outside the gene matches. Looked up from germline, CDR1 is MNHEY and CDR2 is SVGAGI. The DNA for the CDR3 is TGTGCCAGCAGTTCAAGGACAGGCCTCGGCTACACCTTC. Translating gives CASSSRTGLGYTF.